The 10 T cell receptor beta chains given below trace back to one sample, sequenced in a study of somatic mutations in cytotoxic T cells in rheumatoid arthritis. Libraries were prepared by immunoSEQ multiplex PCR; TCRdb keeps only in-frame clonotypes and omits some of them. The sample gives some 40,000 clones, about four fifths of which show up once; about 3.4% is in the top ten. The sequenced sample was CD8+ T cells sorted from blood. These receptors all stem from a man aged 40-50 years in good health.

The chain links TRBV29-1 to TRBJ2-7, with TRBD1 matching 7 bases. V lost 4 bases, J lost 3 bases, and 6 bases stayed unmatched. The germline gives CDR1 SQVTM, CDR2 ANQGSEA. This CDR3 comprises 13 residues. The CDR3, as DNA: TGCAGCGTTGCCCGGGACAGTCTCTACGAGCAGTACTTC. Its translation is CSVARDSLYEQYF.

The J gene is TRBJ2-5, the V gene TRBV23-1; the D gene is possibly TRBD1 (6 bases). TRBV23-1 qualifies as an ORF whose function is uncertain. The ends were cut back, 1 base at V and 2 bases at J, with 8 bases in the middle. This CDR3 is built from 14 residues. The CDR3 nucleotides are TGCGCCAGCAGTCAATTGGGACATCAAGAGACCCAGTACTTC. This gives the protein CASSQLGHQETQYF.

The chain employs TRBV28 and TRBJ2-7, with D tentatively TRBD1 or TRBD2 (6 bases each). Deletions cut 6 bases from V and 2 bases from J, with 14 bases between. CDR3 length equals 14 residues. The germline V gene encodes CDR1 MDHEN and CDR2 SYDVKM. CDR3 amino acids: CASSASGAPYEQYF. Written as DNA, the CDR3 is TGTGCCAGCAGCGCCTCGGGGGCTCCCTACGAGCAGTACTTC. Variable domain in full (rest from reference TRBV28 and TRBJ2-7): DVKVTQSSRYLVKRTGEKVFLECVQDMDHENMFWYRQDPGLGLRLIYFSYDVKMKEKGDIPEGYSVSREKKERFSLILESASTNQTSMYLCASSASGAPYEQYFGPGTRLTVT.

The chain recombines TRBV9 with TRBJ2-2; weak D call: TRBD2 (5 bases). This CDR3 has 14 residues. V was pared by 4 bases and J by 7 bases, with 14 bases between. Per germline, CDR1 SGDLS and CDR2 YYNGEE. CDR3: CASSPESGLGELFF. The CDR3 region has the DNA TGTGCCAGCAGCCCAGAGAGCGGCCTCGGGGAGCTGTTTTTT. The full variable domain, its missing parts supplied by reference TRBV9 and TRBJ2-2, is DSGVTQTPKHLITATGQRVTLRCSPRSGDLSVYWYQQSLDQGLQFLIQYYNGEERAKGNILERFSAQQFPDLHSELNLSSLELGDSALYFCASSPESGLGELFFGEGSRLTVL.

V is TRBV6-5 and J is TRBJ1-1, with no clear D. V lost 5 bases and J lost 6, with 10 bases in between. The CDR3 has 12 residues. CDR1 and CDR2 from the germline V gene are MNHEY and SVGAGI. The CDR3 loop is CASSPTGSEAFF. The CDR3 DNA is TGTGCCAGCAGTCCGACCGGTTCTGAAGCTTTCTTT.

V gene TRBV5-1 combines with J gene TRBJ2-7, with D uncertain. This CDR3 contains 13 residues. The ends were cut back, 1 base at V and 2 bases at J, with 7 bases in the middle. The V gene's germline CDR1 is SGHRS and CDR2 YFSETQ. This CDR3 is CASSLSGTYEQYF. The CDR3, as DNA: TGCGCCAGCAGCTTGAGTGGGACCTACGAGCAGTACTTC.

The CDR3 protein is CASSSTLTSSYEQYF. The CDR3 DNA reads as TGTGCCAGCAGCTCAACTCTAACAAGCTCCTACGAGCAGTACTTC. This rearrangement joins TRBV11-2 to TRBJ2-7; no definite D call. The CDR3 extends over 15 amino acids. Germline assignment: CDR1 SGHAT and CDR2 FQNNGV. V was trimmed by 4 bases and J by 0 bases, leaving 13 bases between them.

The V gene is TRBV11-2, the J gene TRBJ1-4; D gene ambiguous. This CDR3 spans 15 amino acids. Germline CDR1 reads SGHAT; CDR2 reads FQNNGV. Between the trimmed V and J ends, which lost 2 bases and 7 bases, there was a span of 14 bases. CDR3 nucleotide sequence: TGTGCCAGCAGCTTACAGCGGGCTCTTGCTGAAAAACTGTTTTTT. Encoded protein: CASSLQRALAEKLFF.

V is TRBV2 and J is TRBJ1-5; no reliable D call. CDR3 length: 15 residues. CDR1 and CDR2 (germline): SNHLY, FYNNEI. V lost 2 bases to trimming and J lost 2 bases, with 10 bases between them. In nucleotides, the CDR3 is TGTGCCAGCAGTGAAACTGGTGCTGGCAATCAGCCCCAGCATTTT. This codes for CASSETGAGNQPQHF.

J is TRBJ2-3 and V is TRBV2; D possibly uses TRBD1 or TRBD2 (5 bases each). Trimming took off 6 bases at V and 0 bases at J, with 13 bases between the two ends. From germline, CDR1 is SNHLY and CDR2 FYNNEI. The CDR3 runs 15 residues. This chain's CDR3 is CASRAGTTSTDTQYF. The CDR3 nucleotides read TGTGCCAGCAGGGCCGGGACGACTAGCACAGATACGCAGTATTTT.